This T cell receptor beta chain emerged from a study of beta chain features in type 1 diabetes. Study-wide results and caveats: There was a moderate but significant shortening of TCRB CDR3s in all four CD4+ subsets of Type 1 diabetes patients. VDJ junctions in type 1 diabetes patients carried more deletions and fewer insertions. Shorter templates may be favored by PCR, equally so in patients and controls.

CDR1 is MGHDK, CDR2 SYGVNS, per germline. The CDR3 loop spans 14 amino acids. V shed 3 bases and J 4 bases; nucleotides not matched to a gene: 4. A note on this clone: Its antigen is still unknown.

Expressed TCRB transcripts were sequenced, since all the RNA that had been isolated was reverse transcribed. Data came from immunoSEQ multiplex PCR; TCRdb stores just in-frame clones and leaves some out. The sample lists 640,000 or so clones, roughly 13% seen once, with 0.03% to 0.045% in the top ten. The clonotype was recovered from a man younger than 30 with type 1 diabetes. Sequenced input: naive CD4+ T cells from blood. The chain employs TRBV25-1 and TRBJ2-5; 8 bases map to TRBD1. In DNA form, the CDR3 reads TGTGCCAGCAGTGATCGCGGACAGGGAGAGACCCAGTACTTC. Translated: CASSDRGQGETQYF.